This T cell receptor (beta chain) was captured by sequencing in a study of blood T cell repertoires in COVID-19. Study-level background: The United States, Italy and Spain provided the acute and convalescent COVID-19 samples.

The germline V gene has CDR1 LGHDT and CDR2 YNNKEL (reference sequence). Trimming removed 5 bases from V and 4 bases from J; junction bases left unmatched: 4. The length of the CDR3 is 14 residues. Sequencing was performed with immunoSEQ multiplex PCR; in TCRdb, only in-frame clones are kept and a portion is missing. The data contain about 260,000 clones, approximately 84% of them singletons. The chain combines TRBV3-1 (or the pseudogene TRBV3-2) with TRBJ2-7, with TRBD2 matching over 11 bases. The sequenced sample consisted of peripheral blood. This sequence was found in a woman older than 75 with acute or convalescent COVID-19. The CDR3: CASSDTSGGYEQYF. Here the CDR3 DNA reads TGTGCCAGCAGCGACACTAGCGGGGGTTACGAGCAGTACTTC.